This T cell receptor beta chain comes out of a study of type 1 regulatory T cells. Overall study: An in vitro protocol generated T-allo10, a Tr1-enriched, alloantigen-specific CD4 T cell product.

MiXCR, run by TCRdb on the reads, gives a single entry per CDR3 protein. Here the sample spans approximately 100,000 distinct CDR3 sequences, 30% to 35% being singletons. This CDR3 contains 14 residues. Trimming left V 3 bases short and J 5 bases short, with 9 bases between. The V gene's germline CDR1 is KGHDR and CDR2 SFDVKD. This clonotype was obtained from a human donor in good health. This chain connects TRBV24-1 to TRBJ2-2; a possible D gene is TRBD2 (5 bases). Sequenced: CD4+ T cells, either the whole sample or a sorted fraction (not recorded which). DNA for the CDR3: TGTGCCACCAGTGATCACAAGCGGACCGGGGAGCTGTTTTTT. It specifies CATSDHKRTGELFF.